A selection of T cell receptor beta chains follows, all from one sample in a study of tumor and adjacent non-tumor tissue in lung cancer. TCRdb independently ran MiXCR on the multiplex PCR reads; one entry per CDR3 protein. The sample yields about 110,000 distinct CDR3 sequences, about 64% seen once. Sequenced sample: distant non-tumor lung tissue. All receptors come from a man in his sixties with non-small cell lung cancer. Each CDR3 is given with its conserved first and last residue. D genes are given only for firm matches. A row's size may be missing; if present it is once, few, many or a size class.

abundance	v_gene	j_gene	d_gene	CDR3nt	CDR3aa
NA	TRBV6-5	TRBJ2-5	NA	TGTGCCAGCAGTTACGACGCAGCCGCCAGTGAGACCCAATACTTC	CASSYDAAASETQYF
NA	TRBV29-1	TRBJ2-1	NA	TGCAGCGTTGAAGGGAGACTAGTCGAAAGGTCCTACAATGAACAGTTCTTC	CSVEGRLVERSYNEQFF
NA	TRBV6-1	TRBJ2-1	NA	TGTGCCAGCATCAGGGGACCCTACAATGAGCTGTTCTTC	CASIRGPYNELFF
NA	TRBV6-1	TRBJ2-7	TRBD1	TGTGCCTGCAGTGAAAAGGGCGGGACAGGGGGCCACGAGCAGTACTTC	CACSEKGGTGGHEQYF
NA	TRBV24-1	TRBJ2-2	TRBD1	TGTGCCACCAGTGATTTCTTCGGCGGGACAGGGAGCACCGGGGAGCTGTTTTTT	CATSDFFGGTGSTGELFF
NA	TRBV4-2	TRBJ2-7	NA	TGTACCAGCAGCCCCGGTGGTTCCGGCAGGCACGAGCAGTACTTC	CTSSPGGSGRHEQYF
NA	TRBV20-1	TRBJ2-1	NA	TGCAGTGCTAGAACCCGAGGACTTCTCCCGGGAGCTACCTACAATGAGCAGTTCTTC	CSARTRGLLPGATYNEQFF
many	TRBV12-3/TRBV12-4	TRBJ1-5	NA	TGTGCCAGCAGTCCCGGGGCCCGGGAGCCCCAGCATTTT	CASSPGAREPQHF
NA	TRBV11-3	TRBJ2-1	NA	TGTGCCATCAGCCCCCAGGGGGGCCAAGGTTACAATGAGCAGTTCTTT	CAISPQGGQGYNEQFF
many	TRBV20-1	TRBJ2-1	NA	TGCAGTGCTAGTGCCACAATGAATGAGCAGTTCTTC	CSASATMNEQFF
few	TRBV20-1	TRBJ2-1	NA	TGCAGTGTTTCGAGGAGCCTAGGGCAGTTCTTC	CSVSRSLGQFF
NA	TRBV6-2/TRBV6-3	TRBJ2-7	NA	TGTGCCAGTGACCCGGTGGCCTACGAGCAGTACTTC	CASDPVAYEQYF
medium-sized	TRBV11-3	TRBJ2-3	NA	TGTGCCAGCAGCTTCCAAGCGTACACAGATACGCAGTATTTT	CASSFQAYTDTQYF
once	TRBV12-3/TRBV12-4	TRBJ2-7	TRBD2	TGTGCCAGCAGTCCGACGGCTAGCGGGGACTCCTACGGGCAGTATTTC	CASSPTASGDSYGQYF
NA	TRBV30	TRBJ2-5	TRBD2	TGTGCCTGGAGCGGGACTAGCGGGAACTCGGAGACCCAGTACTTC	CAWSGTSGNSETQYF
NA	TRBV10-1	TRBJ2-3	NA	TGCGCCAGCATTGAGGATCTAGCTGGCGGGACGCAGTATTTT	CASIEDLAGGTQYF
few	TRBV25-1	TRBJ2-1	NA	TGTGCCAGCTCCCGGGCTAGCGTCAATGAGCAGTTCTTC	CASSRASVNEQFF
many	TRBV12-3/TRBV12-4	TRBJ2-3	TRBD2	TGTGCCAGCAGCTTGGGGGGGGATACGCAGTATTTT	CASSLGGDTQYF
NA	TRBV30	TRBJ2-7	TRBD2	TGTGTCTGGAGTATCGCGGGAGGGACTGGCGGGCAGCACTTC	CVWSIAGGTGGQHF
NA	TRBV6-6	TRBJ2-1	NA	TGTGCCAACAGCACTAGGAGCAACAATGAGCAGTTCTTC	CANSTRSNNEQFF
many	TRBV6-1	TRBJ1-2	NA	TGTGCCAGCAGTGAAGGACACCTGGTCTATGGCTACACCTTC	CASSEGHLVYGYTF
NA	TRBV6-2/TRBV6-3	TRBJ2-2	NA	TGTACCAGCAGTTACTTTCCAGCGGAGAACATCGGGGAGCTGTTTTTT	CTSSYFPAENIGELFF
NA	TRBV11-2	TRBJ1-5	TRBD1	TGTGCCAGCAGCTTGGGACAGACAAATCAGCCCCAGCATTTT	CASSLGQTNQPQHF
NA	TRBV4-3	TRBJ2-3	TRBD2	TGCGCCAGTAGCCAAGGACTAGGAGAGGGTACGCAGTATTTT	CASSQGLGEGTQYF
NA	TRBV20-1	TRBJ2-5	TRBD1	TGCAGTGCCCACACAGGGGGAGAGACCCAGTACTTC	CSAHTGGETQYF